A selection of T cell receptor beta chains follows, all from one sample in a study of blood T cell repertoires in COVID-19. Sequencing was performed with immunoSEQ multiplex PCR; in TCRdb, only in-frame clones are kept and a portion is missing. The repertoire holds fewer than 350,000 clones, with over 85% as singletons. Specimen: peripheral blood. These receptors were taken from a woman aged 60-70 years with COVID-19, enrolled during active disease. CDR3s include the opening cysteine and the closing phenylalanine or tryptophan. D genes are given only for firm matches. The size entry is marked missing in some rows and otherwise reads once, few, many or a size class.

- | TRBJ2-5 | TRBV5-1 | - | CASSLGPGDPKTQYF | TGCGCCAGCAGCTTGGGGCCAGGGGACCCGAAGACCCAGTACTTC
- | TRBJ2-2 | TRBV27 | - | CASSFFSGELFF | TGTGCCAGCAGTTTTTTTAGCGGGGAGCTGTTTTTT
- | TRBJ1-5 | TRBV7-8 | - | CASSLRDNRDQPQHF | TGTGCCAGCAGCTTGAGGGACAATCGGGATCAGCCCCAGCATTTT
- | TRBJ1-2 | TRBV5-1 | TRBD1 | CASSIGQAYGYTF | TGCGCCAGCAGCATAGGACAGGCTTATGGCTACACCTTC
few | TRBJ1-1 | TRBV29-1 | TRBD1 | CSAGGAPGGAGVGAFF | TGCAGCGCTGGGGGTGCGCCAGGGGGCGCCGGTGTGGGAGCTTTCTTT
- | TRBJ1-6 | TRBV6-5 | TRBD1 | CASRDRASYNSPLHF | TGTGCCAGCAGGGACAGGGCCTCCTATAATTCACCCCTCCACTTT
once | TRBJ1-1 | TRBV9 | - | CASSPREGRETEAFF | TGTGCCAGCAGCCCCCGGGAGGGGCGGGAAACTGAAGCTTTCTTT
- | TRBJ2-1 | TRBV7-3 | - | CASSGSGRGEQFF | TGTGCCAGCAGCGGGTCCGGGCGGGGTGAGCAGTTCTTC
- | TRBJ1-6 | TRBV18 | TRBD1 | CASSPRTGGVNSPLHF | TGTGCCAGCTCACCCAGGACAGGGGGCGTAAATTCACCCCTCCACTTT
- | TRBJ2-1 | TRBV6-2/TRBV6-3 | - | CASSYLGGLSSYNEQFF | TGTGCCAGCAGTTACCTGGGCGGGCTGAGCTCCTACAATGAGCAGTTCTTC
- | TRBJ1-2 | TRBV6-5 | - | CASSYSGGGYTF | TGTGCCAGCAGTTACTCGGGGGGAGGCTACACCTTC
- | TRBJ2-1 | TRBV24-1 | - | CATSDKTGSSYNEQFF | TGTGCCACCAGTGATAAAACAGGGAGCTCCTACAATGAGCAGTTCTTC
- | TRBJ1-5 | TRBV20-1 | TRBD1 | CSASEDRGHQPQHF | TGCAGTGCTAGTGAGGACAGGGGTCATCAGCCCCAGCATTTT
- | TRBJ2-3 | TRBV5-1 | - | CASSLGTQDTQYF | TGCGCCAGCAGCTTAGGGACACAAGATACGCAGTATTTT
- | TRBJ1-5 | TRBV30 | TRBD1 | CAWSRPGQGRDQPQHF | TGTGCCTGGAGCCGCCCGGGACAGGGACGCGATCAGCCCCAGCATTTT
once | TRBJ1-2 | TRBV5-1 | TRBD1 | CASSLGQGASGYTF | TGCGCCAGCAGCCTCGGACAGGGGGCGTCCGGCTACACCTTC
- | TRBJ1-6 | TRBV4-1 | TRBD1 | CASSQDQGQGSSYNSPLHF | TGCGCCAGCAGCCAAGATCAGGGACAGGGGAGCTCCTATAATTCACCCCTCCACTTT
- | TRBJ2-5 | TRBV28 | - | CATRGGQETQYF | TGTGCCACTAGGGGGGGCCAGGAGACCCAGTACTTC
- | TRBJ1-3 | TRBV6-1 | - | CASSEGGAGNTIYF | TGTGCCAGCAGTGAAGGGGGAGCTGGAAACACCATATATTTT
- | TRBJ2-7 | TRBV12-3/TRBV12-4 | - | CASSLSSEQYF | TGTGCCAGCAGTCTTTCCAGCGAGCAGTACTTC
- | TRBJ1-5 | TRBV28 | TRBD1 | CASSETGGDWGSNQPQHF | TGTGCCAGCAGTGAAACAGGGGGCGATTGGGGGAGCAATCAGCCCCAGCATTTT
- | TRBJ1-1 | TRBV12-3/TRBV12-4 | TRBD1 | CASSPRTGPEAFF | TGTGCCAGCAGCCCGAGGACAGGCCCTGAAGCTTTTTTT
- | TRBJ2-1 | TRBV5-5 | - | CASSLEGTHYNEQFF | TGTGCCAGCAGCTTGGAGGGGACTCACTACAATGAGCAGTTCTTC
- | TRBJ2-7 | TRBV4-1 | - | CASSQIVGSYEQYF | TGCGCCAGCAGCCAAATTGTGGGGAGCTACGAGCAGTACTTC
- | TRBJ2-3 | TRBV4-1 | TRBD2 | CASSHVTGGLTDTQYF | TGCGCCAGCAGCCACGTTACGGGGGGGCTTACAGATACGCAGTATTTT
- | TRBJ1-6 | TRBV5-1 | TRBD1 | CASSLGRGQGNSPLHF | TGCGCCAGCAGCTTGGGTAGGGGGCAGGGTAATTCACCCCTCCACTTT
- | TRBJ1-5 | TRBV10-3 | TRBD1 | CAISGQGAGNQPQHF | TGTGCCATCAGTGGACAGGGGGCGGGCAATCAGCCCCAGCATTTT
- | TRBJ1-1 | TRBV11-1 | TRBD1 | CASSPTQDRGVAEAFF | TGTGCCAGCAGCCCCACTCAAGACAGGGGGGTGGCTGAAGCTTTCTTT
- | TRBJ1-1 | TRBV28 | TRBD1 | CASSLFGQAALGEEAFF | TGTGCCAGCAGTTTATTCGGACAGGCAGCCCTGGGCGAGGAAGCTTTCTTT
once | TRBJ1-5 | TRBV18 | TRBD1 | CASSLTTGEGGQPQHF | TGTGCCAGCTCACTAACGACAGGGGAGGGCGGTCAGCCCCAGCATTTT
- | TRBJ2-5 | TRBV9 | TRBD2 | CASSEYTWTSEETQYF | TGTGCCAGCAGCGAATACACATGGACTAGCGAAGAGACCCAGTACTTC
- | TRBJ1-2 | TRBV5-5 | TRBD1 | CASSPDRDYGYTF | TGTGCCAGCAGCCCGGACAGGGATTATGGCTACACCTTC
- | TRBJ1-3 | TRBV10-1 | TRBD1 | CASRAGTGTGNTIYF | TGCGCCAGCAGAGCCGGGACAGGGACTGGAAACACCATATATTTT
- | TRBJ1-5 | TRBV6-5 | TRBD1 | CASRDHRGNQPQHF | TGTGCCAGCAGGGATCACAGGGGTAATCAGCCCCAGCATTTT
few | TRBJ1-1 | TRBV5-4 | - | CASRLNPRGLNTEAFF | TGTGCCAGCAGGTTAAATCCTAGGGGCCTCAACACTGAAGCTTTCTTT
- | TRBJ2-7 | TRBV5-1 | TRBD2 | CASSPMGGGPYEQYF | TGCGCCAGCAGCCCTATGGGGGGGGGTCCCTACGAGCAGTACTTC
- | TRBJ2-4 | TRBV19 | - | CASSIEGGKGIQYF | TGTGCCAGTAGTATAGAAGGGGGTAAGGGCATTCAGTACTTC
once | TRBJ2-7 | TRBV7-2 | TRBD2 | CASSQSGATPTYEQYF | TGTGCCAGCAGCCAAAGCGGGGCGACCCCCACCTACGAGCAGTACTTC
- | TRBJ1-5 | TRBV30 | TRBD1 | CAWGDRSNQPQHF | TGTGCCTGGGGGGACAGGTCCAATCAGCCCCAGCATTTT
- | TRBJ1-1 | TRBV28 | - | CASSSSLRGEAFF | TGTGCCAGCAGTTCTAGCCTCAGGGGTGAAGCTTTCTTT
- | TRBJ2-7 | TRBV7-9 | - | CASSLRGAQNSPSYEQYF | TGTGCCAGCAGCCTCAGGGGTGCCCAAAATTCCCCGTCCTACGAGCAGTACTTC
- | TRBJ1-6 | TRBV5-1 | - | CASSFDVYRLESPLHF | TGCGCCAGCAGCTTTGACGTCTACAGGTTGGAGTCACCCCTCCACTTT
- | TRBJ1-1 | TRBV7-9 | - | CASSLDRVRGNTEAFF | TGTGCCAGCAGCTTAGACAGGGTGAGGGGGAACACTGAAGCTTTCTTT
- | TRBJ1-1 | TRBV10-3 | TRBD1 | CAIGQGRTEAFF | TGTGCCATCGGACAGGGGAGGACTGAAGCTTTCTTT
- | TRBJ2-7 | TRBV5-5 | - | CASSLTVYEQYF | TGTGCCAGCAGCTTGACAGTCTACGAGCAGTACTTC
once | TRBJ1-2 | TRBV19 | - | CASSIGRGGHYGYTF | TGTGCCAGTAGTATCGGGCGCGGGGGCCACTATGGCTACACCTTC
- | TRBJ1-1 | TRBV9 | - | CASSVGDPGGTEAFF | TGTGCCAGCAGCGTGGGGGACCCTGGGGGGACTGAAGCTTTCTTT
- | TRBJ1-1 | TRBV28 | - | CASKRGQRGTEAFF | TGTGCCAGCAAGAGAGGACAGCGGGGCACTGAAGCTTTCTTT
- | TRBJ1-5 | TRBV7-9 | - | CASSPGMSAQHF | TGTGCCAGCAGCCCCGGGATGTCAGCCCAGCATTTT
once | TRBJ2-5 | TRBV6-5 | TRBD1 | CASSMYGDREETQYF | TGTGCCAGCAGTATGTATGGGGACAGAGAAGAGACCCAGTACTTC
- | TRBJ1-5 | TRBV28 | TRBD1 | CASSSTGEQPQHF | TGTGCCAGCAGTTCTACAGGGGAACAGCCCCAGCATTTT
- | TRBJ1-4 | TRBV4-1 | - | CASSRIKQGPNEKLFF | TGCGCCAGCAGCCGAATAAAACAGGGACCTAATGAAAAACTGTTTTTT
once | TRBJ2-7 | TRBV27 | - | CASSLRWTASYEQYF | TGTGCCAGCAGTTTAAGGTGGACAGCCTCCTACGAGCAGTACTTC
- | TRBJ1-1 | TRBV29-1 | TRBD1 | CSVESGGRGLPEAFF | TGCAGCGTTGAATCGGGAGGCAGGGGGCTCCCTGAAGCTTTCTTT
- | TRBJ1-1 | TRBV14 | - | CASSSRLGTEAFF | TGTGCCAGCAGTTCCCGTCTAGGTACTGAAGCTTTCTTT
- | TRBJ2-1 | TRBV5-1 | - | CASSFLAGSNNEQFF | TGCGCCAGCAGCTTCTTAGCCGGATCCAACAATGAGCAGTTCTTC
- | TRBJ1-4 | TRBV6-5 | - | CASKKGATTNEKLFF | TGTGCCAGCAAAAAAGGAGCCACAACTAATGAAAAACTGTTTTTT
- | TRBJ1-3 | TRBV28 | - | CASSSTRASGNTIYF | TGTGCCAGCAGTTCCACCAGGGCCTCTGGAAACACCATATATTTT
- | TRBJ1-1 | TRBV14 | - | CASSTQGIEAFF | TGTGCCAGCAGCACCCAGGGGATTGAAGCTTTCTTT
- | TRBJ1-5 | TRBV12-3/TRBV12-4 | - | CASSLKGHQPQHF | TGTGCCAGCAGTTTAAAGGGGCATCAGCCCCAGCATTTT